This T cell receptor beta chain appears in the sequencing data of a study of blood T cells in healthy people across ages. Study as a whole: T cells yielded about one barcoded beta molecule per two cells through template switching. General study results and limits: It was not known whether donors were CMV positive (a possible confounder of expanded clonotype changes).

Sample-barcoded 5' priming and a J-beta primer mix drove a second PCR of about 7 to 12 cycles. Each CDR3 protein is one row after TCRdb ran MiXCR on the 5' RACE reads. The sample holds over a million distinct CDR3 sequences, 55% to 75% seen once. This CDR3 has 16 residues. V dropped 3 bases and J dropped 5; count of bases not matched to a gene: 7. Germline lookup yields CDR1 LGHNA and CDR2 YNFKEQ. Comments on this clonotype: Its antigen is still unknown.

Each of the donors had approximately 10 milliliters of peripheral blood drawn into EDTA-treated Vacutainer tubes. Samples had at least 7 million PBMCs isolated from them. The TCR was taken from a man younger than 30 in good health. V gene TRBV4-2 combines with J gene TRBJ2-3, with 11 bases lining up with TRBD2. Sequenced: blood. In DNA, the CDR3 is TGTGCCAGCAGCCAGCTAGCGGGGGGAATCGAAGATACGCAGTATTTT. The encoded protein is CASSQLAGGIEDTQYF.